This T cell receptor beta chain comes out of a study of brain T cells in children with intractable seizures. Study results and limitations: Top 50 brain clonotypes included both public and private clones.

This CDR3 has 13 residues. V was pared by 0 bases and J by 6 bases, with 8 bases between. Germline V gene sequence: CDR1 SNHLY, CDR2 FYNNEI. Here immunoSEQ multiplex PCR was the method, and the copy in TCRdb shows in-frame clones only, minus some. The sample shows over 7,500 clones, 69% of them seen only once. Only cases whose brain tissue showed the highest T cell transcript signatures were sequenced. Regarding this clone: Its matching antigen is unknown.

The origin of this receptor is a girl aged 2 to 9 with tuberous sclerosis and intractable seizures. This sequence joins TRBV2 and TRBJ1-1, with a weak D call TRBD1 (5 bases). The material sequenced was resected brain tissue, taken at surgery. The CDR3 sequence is CASSEADSSEAFF. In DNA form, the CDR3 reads TGTGCCAGCAGTGAAGCAGACAGTTCTGAAGCTTTCTTT.